This is a list of T cell receptor beta chains from one sample in a study of shared clonotypes between healthy human individuals. The assay was immunoSEQ multiplex PCR, and TCRdb's table has in-frame clones only and misses some. The table includes over 750,000 clones, around 96% detected once. Material for sequencing was naive CD8+ T cells sorted from blood. The receptors here all came from a man under 40 in good health. CDR3s include the opening cysteine and the closing phenylalanine or tryptophan. A D gene is named only where the DNA matches it firmly. Size tells how often a clone was seen (once, few, many) or the class of an expanded clone, and some rows leave it out.

size: -
V: TRBV4-2
J: TRBJ1-3
D: -
DNA: TGTGCCAGCAGCCAAGACATCATACAAGGGACCGCCGGAAACACCATATATTTT
CDR3: CASSQDIIQGTAGNTIYF

size: -
V: TRBV7-2
J: TRBJ2-7
D: -
DNA: TGTGCCAGCAGCTCGGGACCTCTGGTGTACGAGCAGTACTTC
CDR3: CASSSGPLVYEQYF

size: -
V: TRBV20-1
J: TRBJ2-1
D: -
DNA: TGCAGTGGAAATGAGCAGTTCTTC
CDR3: CSGNEQFF

size: -
V: TRBV11-2
J: TRBJ2-1
D: TRBD2
DNA: TGTGCCAGCAGCTTACTACTAGCGGGAGGTACCTACAATGAGCAGTTCTTC
CDR3: CASSLLLAGGTYNEQFF

size: once
V: TRBV5-5
J: TRBJ1-2
D: TRBD1
DNA: TGTGCCAGCAGCAGGCCGGGACAGAACTTCTATGGCTACACCTTC
CDR3: CASSRPGQNFYGYTF

size: -
V: TRBV29-1
J: TRBJ2-7
D: TRBD1
DNA: TGCAGCGTGTCGGGACAGGGGGGAATCTACGAGCAGTACTTC
CDR3: CSVSGQGGIYEQYF

size: -
V: TRBV7-9
J: TRBJ1-1
D: -
DNA: TGTGCCAGCCGCCGGGGGAGAGGAGAAGCTTTCTTT
CDR3: CASRRGRGEAFF

size: -
V: TRBV11-2
J: TRBJ2-7
D: -
DNA: TGTGCCAGCAGCATCCGGCCAGAACAGGGTCCCTACGAGCAGTACTTC
CDR3: CASSIRPEQGPYEQYF

size: -
V: TRBV27
J: TRBJ2-2
D: -
DNA: TGTGCCAGCCAACAGGGTGCCGGGGAGCTGTTTTTT
CDR3: CASQQGAGELFF

size: -
V: TRBV27
J: TRBJ1-2
D: -
DNA: TGTGCCAGCAGTTTATCCCGGCCAACCTATGGCGTCGGCTACACCTTC
CDR3: CASSLSRPTYGVGYTF

size: -
V: TRBV7-3
J: TRBJ2-1
D: -
DNA: TGTGCCAGCAGCCAAGGTCCCGAGTGGGGTGAGCAGTTCTTC
CDR3: CASSQGPEWGEQFF

size: -
V: TRBV7-6
J: TRBJ2-7
D: -
DNA: TGTGCCAGCAGCCAAAACCGGAATTCCGAGCAGTACTTC
CDR3: CASSQNRNSEQYF

size: -
V: TRBV9
J: TRBJ2-3
D: -
DNA: TGTGCCAGCAGACGACTAAACACAGATACGCAGTATTTT
CDR3: CASRRLNTDTQYF

size: -
V: TRBV10-3
J: TRBJ1-2
D: -
DNA: TGTGCCATCAGTCGGTCGCGTTTAGGGCAGGCCTATGGCTACACCTTC
CDR3: CAISRSRLGQAYGYTF

size: -
V: TRBV11-2
J: TRBJ1-5
D: -
DNA: TGTGCCAGCAGCTTATCGGGGGGCGGTCAGCCCCAGCATTTT
CDR3: CASSLSGGGQPQHF

size: -
V: TRBV4-1
J: TRBJ1-1
D: -
DNA: TGCGCCAGCAGCCAAGATCTGGTGGGAGATGGGAACACTGAAGCTTTCTTT
CDR3: CASSQDLVGDGNTEAFF

size: -
V: TRBV27
J: TRBJ2-7
D: TRBD2
DNA: TGTGCCAGCAAAAGAGCGGGAGGGAAGACCGAGCAGTACTTC
CDR3: CASKRAGGKTEQYF

size: once
V: TRBV29-1
J: TRBJ2-2
D: -
DNA: TGCAGCGTTGAGATGGGCGGGATAGGTACCGGGGAGCTGTTTTTT
CDR3: CSVEMGGIGTGELFF

size: -
V: TRBV9
J: TRBJ2-1
D: TRBD1
DNA: TGTGCCAGCAGCGTCGGGACAGCGGATGAGCAGTTCTTC
CDR3: CASSVGTADEQFF

size: once
V: TRBV28
J: TRBJ2-7
D: -
DNA: TGTGCCAGCAGTTTATCGGCAGGGGGGATCCACGAGCAGTACTTC
CDR3: CASSLSAGGIHEQYF

size: once
V: TRBV29-1
J: TRBJ2-5
D: TRBD1
DNA: TGCAGCGTTGAGGGGACAGGGCGGTCTGGGACCCAGTACTTC
CDR3: CSVEGTGRSGTQYF

size: -
V: TRBV7-9
J: TRBJ2-7
D: -
DNA: TGTGCCAGCAGCTTAGAGGGCAGATCCTACGAGCAGTACTTC
CDR3: CASSLEGRSYEQYF

size: -
V: TRBV30
J: TRBJ2-4
D: -
DNA: TGTGCCTGGAGTAGGGGAGGGGGTGACATTCAGTACTTC
CDR3: CAWSRGGGDIQYF

size: -
V: TRBV15
J: TRBJ1-2
D: TRBD1
DNA: TGTGCCACCAGCAGCTGGACAGGCCCTTATGGCTACACCTTC
CDR3: CATSSWTGPYGYTF

size: -
V: TRBV14
J: TRBJ2-2
D: TRBD1
DNA: TGTGCCAGCAGCCAAGATGAGACAGGGCAGAACACCGGGGAGCTGTTTTTT
CDR3: CASSQDETGQNTGELFF

size: -
V: TRBV7-2
J: TRBJ2-3
D: -
DNA: TGTGCCAGCAGCCTCGAGTATGATACGCAGTATTTT
CDR3: CASSLEYDTQYF

size: -
V: TRBV9
J: TRBJ2-1
D: TRBD1
DNA: TGTGCCAGCAGCCCGGGGACAGGGGGAAGAAACCAGTTCTTC
CDR3: CASSPGTGGRNQFF

size: -
V: TRBV7-9
J: TRBJ2-1
D: -
DNA: TGTGCCAGCAGCTTAGTAAGGTCTGATGAGCAGTTCTTC
CDR3: CASSLVRSDEQFF

size: -
V: TRBV4-3
J: TRBJ2-7
D: TRBD2
DNA: TGCGCCAGCAGCCAAGGATTAGCGGGCGACCGCGACTCCTACGAGCAGTACTTC
CDR3: CASSQGLAGDRDSYEQYF

size: -
V: TRBV13
J: TRBJ1-1
D: -
DNA: TGTGCCAGCAGCTTACTCATAGGCTCTGAAGCTTTCTTT
CDR3: CASSLLIGSEAFF

size: -
V: TRBV19
J: TRBJ2-2
D: TRBD1
DNA: TGTGCCAGTAGTATTCTGCCAAGGGACAGGGTCACCGGGGAGCTGTTTTTT
CDR3: CASSILPRDRVTGELFF